The 3 T cell receptor beta chains presented below share a single source sample, sequenced in a study of shared clonotypes between healthy human individuals. Data came from immunoSEQ multiplex PCR; TCRdb stores just in-frame clones and leaves some out. Here the sample spans 550,000 to 650,000 clones, roughly 96% being singletons. Positively selected for CCR7, the CD45RO-negative cells used as naive CD8 cells excluded terminally differentiated effector memory CD45RA+ cells. Sequenced material: naive CD8+ T cells sorted from blood. These TCRs come from a woman in her thirties in good health.

This rearrangement joins TRBV28 to TRBJ1-1; D gene ambiguous. V was clipped by 6 bases and J by 0 bases, with 11 bases between them. Looked up from germline, CDR1 is MDHEN and CDR2 is SYDVKM. CDR3 length: 14 residues. Here the CDR3 DNA reads TGTGCCAGCAGGCGAGGCCATTTGAACACTGAAGCTTTCTTT. This sequence encodes CASRRGHLNTEAFF.

The rearrangement links TRBV2 to TRBJ2-7; no firm D call. Germline loops: CDR1 SNHLY, CDR2 FYNNEI. This CDR3 has 15 residues. The CDR3 sequence: CATLVSTAEPYEQYF. The CDR3 nucleotides are TGTGCTACCCTTGTATCTACCGCGGAACCCTACGAGCAGTACTTC.

For the CDR3, the DNA is TGTGCCAGCAGCTTCGCGGGACTAGCGCGCAGCTCCTACAATGAGCAGTTCTTC. This gives the protein CASSFAGLARSSYNEQFF. V and J are TRBV11-2 and TRBJ2-1, with 10 nucleotides matching TRBD2. Per germline, CDR1 SGHAT and CDR2 FQNNGV. Trimming cost V 3 bases and J 0 bases; bases outside gene matches: 8. This CDR3 is built from 18 residues.